Presented here are 23 T cell receptor beta chains from one specimen sequenced in a study of CD8 T cells in ankylosing spondylitis. MiXCR, applied by TCRdb to the 5' RACE reads, yields one record per CDR3 protein. This sample has more than 300,000 distinct CDR3 sequences; roughly 10% occur once, and the top ten carry roughly 9%. Sequencing was carried out using blood, either unsorted or a sorted T cell fraction (not recorded which). The receptors originated from a female donor with ankylosing spondylitis or in good health (not recorded which).

This clonotype was seen many times. The J gene is TRBJ1-2, the V gene TRBV20-1, with a weak D call TRBD1 (5 bases). The V gene's germline CDR1 is DFQATT and CDR2 SNEGSKA (reference sequence). V gave up 7 bases and J gave up 6 bases, with 12 bases separating them. The CDR3 covers 11 residues. The CDR3 protein is CSGGTLHGYTF. CDR3 sequence (DNA): TGCAGTGGAGGGACGCTTCATGGCTACACCTTC.

Turning to this clonotype: This may come from a read error, since a much larger clone is one base off. The chain has TRBV20-1 and TRBJ2-5; possibly TRBD1 or TRBD2 for D (5 bases each). CDR3 length: 15 amino acids. Per germline, CDR1 DFQATT and CDR2 SNEGSKA (reference sequence). CDR3 in amino acids: CSPGHPGNLGETLYF. The CDR3 DNA reads as TGCAGCCCAGGTCACCCAGGCAACTTAGGGGAGACCCTGTACTTC.

This clonotype was seen more than once but under ten times. V is TRBV5-1 and J is TRBJ2-3; the D is unclear. The CDR3 covers 12 residues. V lost 4 bases to trimming and J lost 3 bases, with 6 bases between them. Germline V gene lookup returns CDR1 SGHRS and CDR2 YFSETQ. Written as DNA, the CDR3 is TGCGCCAGCAGCAACCAGACAGATACGCAGTATTTT. Residues: CASSNQTDTQYF.

This clonotype was detected many times. The chain uses TRBV12-3 or TRBV12-4 and TRBJ1-5, with TRBD1 as a possible D gene (5 bases). The CDR3 consists of 14 residues. With 2 bases removed from V and 6 bases from J, the gap between germline ends came to 11 bases. The CDR3 DNA reads TGTGCCAGCAGTTTACAGGGCGGGGGTCAGCCCCAGCATTTT. This codes for CASSLQGGGQPQHF.

At least ten counts were recorded for this clonotype. The chain uses TRBV2 and TRBJ1-5, with D possibly TRBD1 on 6 matching bases. Germline V gene data show CDR1 as SNHLY and CDR2 as FYNNEI. V was trimmed by 7 bases and J by 7 bases, leaving 23 bases between them. This CDR3 is built from 16 residues. The CDR3 loop reads CASNGVINRAEQPQHF. The CDR3 DNA is TGTGCCAGCAACGGGGTTATAAACAGGGCGGAACAGCCCCAGCATTTT.

The rearrangement uses TRBV20-1 and TRBJ2-3; no firm D call. The CDR3 runs to 12 residues. The germline CDR1 and CDR2 sequences are DFQATT and SNEGSKA (reference sequence). V was trimmed by 3 bases and J by 4 bases, leaving 8 bases between them. This chain's CDR3 is CSASVVADTQYF. In nucleotides, the CDR3 is TGCAGTGCTAGTGTGGTTGCAGATACGCAGTATTTT.

This clonotype was counted at least ten times. The V and J genes are TRBV29-1 and TRBJ1-2; no definite D call. This CDR3 contains 12 residues. V was clipped by 5 bases and J by 4 bases, with 11 bases between them. The germline CDR1 and CDR2 sequences are SQVTM and ANQGSEA. The CDR3 region is CSVRTRPYGYTF. The CDR3 DNA is TGCAGCGTTAGAACCCGGCCCTATGGCTACACCTTC.

This clonotype was found many times. The chain has TRBV7-2 and TRBJ1-1; 8 bases match TRBD1. V trimming: 5 bases; J trimming: 2 bases; junction bases outside the gene matches: 4. Germline values: CDR1 SGHTA, CDR2 FQGNSA. The length of the CDR3 is 14 residues. The CDR3 DNA sequence: TGTGCCAGCAGCGACAGGGGATTAAACACTGAAGCTTTCTTT. It codes for CASSDRGLNTEAFF.

At least ten counts were recorded for this clonotype. The CDR3 DNA sequence: TGCGCCAGCAGCTTGCAACGGGCCGGACCTAATGAAAAACTGTTTTTT. Translation gives CASSLQRAGPNEKLFF. The J gene is TRBJ1-4, the V gene TRBV5-1; D is unclear. This CDR3 comprises 16 residues. Germline values: CDR1 SGHRS, CDR2 YFSETQ. Trimming left V 1 base short and J 3 bases short, with 13 bases between.

At least ten counts were recorded for this clonotype. The chain carries TRBV10-3 and TRBJ2-5; D remains ambiguous. Germline lookup yields CDR1 ENHRY and CDR2 SYGVKD. V dropped 2 bases and J dropped 5 bases, with 3 bases sitting between them. This CDR3 is built from 11 residues. The CDR3 nucleotides are TGTGCCATCAGTGAGAGGGAGACCCAGTACTTC. It encodes CAISERETQYF.

Ten or more counts support this clonotype. The V gene is TRBV7-9, the J gene TRBJ2-2, with D tentatively TRBD2 (6 bases). Trimming removed 1 base at V and 5 bases at J, with 14 bases between. Per germline, CDR1 SEHNR and CDR2 FQNEAQ (reference sequence). The CDR3 spans 16 residues. The CDR3 DNA reads as TGTGCCAGCAGCTTAGTTGGGACTCAACGGACCGGGGAGCTGTTTTTT. Protein: CASSLVGTQRTGELFF.

This clonotype occurred many times. V gene TRBV29-1 combines with J gene TRBJ2-5; 7 bases line up with TRBD1. V lost 4 bases to trimming and J lost 5 bases; unmatched junction nucleotides: 7. This CDR3 has 13 amino acids. CDR1 is SQVTM, CDR2 ANQGSEA, per germline. Written as DNA, the CDR3 is TGCAGCGTTGGGTTAGGGGGCTCGGAGACCCAGTACTTC. Its translation is CSVGLGGSETQYF.

In the case of this clonotype: One end of the junction does not line up with germline, which may come from a read error. The gene calls are TRBV20-1 and TRBJ2-1; D might be TRBD2 (6 bases). The CDR3 extends over 20 amino acids. Germline lookup yields CDR1 DFQATT and CDR2 SNEGSKA (reference sequence). The CDR3: CCARDPGRVGGKGSYNEQFF. The CDR3 bases are TGCTGTGCTAGAGACCCAGGCAGGGTAGGCGGGAAAGGGAGCTACAATGAGCAGTTCTTC.

This clonotype was detected ten times or more. The gene calls are TRBV27 and TRBJ1-5, with D perhaps TRBD1 (5 bases). Germline V CDR1 and CDR2: MNHEY, SMNVEV (reference sequence). This CDR3 is built from 15 residues. Trimming took 0 bases from V and 4 from J, leaving 10 bases between them. CDR3 protein: CASSLSAGPNQPQHF. DNA of the CDR3: TGTGCCAGCAGTTTATCAGCAGGGCCAAATCAGCCCCAGCATTTT.

This clonotype has ten or more counts. The V and J genes are TRBV6-6 and TRBJ2-3, with 8 positions matching TRBD2. Germline loops: CDR1 MNHNY, CDR2 SVGAGI (reference sequence). The CDR3 is made up of 11 amino acids. The trim removed 6 bases at V and 11 bases at J, leaving 4 bases unmatched. The CDR3 DNA reads as TGTGCCAGCAGGCGGGAGGTTTGGCAGTATTTT. Translated, it gives CASRREVWQYF.

As for this clonotype: A single base separates this from a much larger clone, so it may be a read error. This sequence joins TRBV5-1 and TRBJ2-7; a possible D gene is TRBD1 (6 bases). The CDR3 extends over 13 amino acids. In germline, CDR1 is SGHRS, CDR2 YFSETQ. DNA for the CDR3: TGCGCCAGCTCGACAGGTCAGTCCTACGAGCAGCACTTC. This codes for CASSTGQSYEQHF.

The table lists this clonotype with many counts. One end of the junction does not line up with germline, which may come from a read error. The genes are TRBV7-2 and TRBJ2-1; 12 positions match TRBD2. The CDR3 covers 15 residues. The germline V gene encodes CDR1 SGHTA and CDR2 FQGNSA. CDR3 loop: CASSLAGGPVNEQFF. Here the CDR3 DNA reads TGTGCCAGCAGCCTAGCGGGGGGGCCGGTCAATGAGCAGTTCTTC.

The sample holds a few counts of this clonotype. The chain carries TRBV5-1 and TRBJ1-4; TRBD1 might be the D (5 bases). The germline V gene has CDR1 SGHRS and CDR2 YFSETQ. The CDR3 contains 13 residues. The V and J ends lost 5 bases and 8 bases respectively, with 13 bases between them. The CDR3 loop reads CASRPAGGEKLFF. In nucleotides, the CDR3 is TGCGCCAGCAGACCAGCGGGGGGGGAAAAACTGTTTTTT.

The rearrangement uses TRBV5-1 and TRBJ2-7, with D possibly matching TRBD1 (6 bases). The CDR3 loop spans 15 amino acids. From germline, CDR1 is SGHRS and CDR2 YFSETQ. The ends were cut back, 2 bases at V and 2 bases at J, with 14 bases in the middle. CDR3 amino acids: CASSFLPTGAYEQYF. The CDR3 nucleotides read TGCGCCAGCAGCTTCCTCCCGACAGGAGCCTACGAGCAGTACTTC.

The chain has TRBV5-1 and TRBJ2-5; D is possibly TRBD2 (6 bases). The V end lost 4 bases, the J end lost 5 bases, and 15 bases lay between the germline ends. The CDR3 totals 14 residues. Per the germline V gene, CDR1 is SGHRS and CDR2 is YFSETQ. CDR3 nucleotides: TGCGCCAGCAGCCGAGAGACTAGTCGGGAGACCCAGTACTTC. Translation gives CASSRETSRETQYF.

In its sample, this clonotype was seen once. The rearrangement uses TRBV7-2 and TRBJ2-1, with 9 nucleotides matching TRBD1. After removal of 5 bases from V and 10 bases from J, the junction contained 15 bases not matched to a gene. This CDR3 is 16 amino acids long. Looked up from germline, CDR1 is SGHTA and CDR2 is FQGNSA. The CDR3 nucleotides are TGTGCCAGCAGCCCCCCCGGGACAGGGCTGACCTGGGAGCAGTTCTTC. Its protein is CASSPPGTGLTWEQFF.

This clonotype was seen at least ten times. The CDR3 coding sequence is TGCGCCAGCAGCTCACAGGTCCAGACCCAGTACTTC. Translated, it gives CASSSQVQTQYF. This chain joins TRBV5-1 and TRBJ2-5; maybe TRBD1 (5 bases). Germline values: CDR1 SGHRS, CDR2 YFSETQ. The V end lost 3 bases, the J end lost 6 bases, and 9 bases lay between the germline ends. The CDR3 extends over 12 amino acids.

The J gene is TRBJ1-1, the V gene TRBV27, with TRBD1 matching 7 bases. V dropped 3 bases and J dropped 4; count of bases not matched to a gene: 5. The CDR3 is 14 residues long. From germline, CDR1 is MNHEY and CDR2 SMNVEV (reference sequence). The CDR3 spells CASSFRGQGTEAFF. The DNA for the CDR3 is TGTGCCAGCAGTTTTAGGGGGCAGGGCACTGAAGCTTTCTTT.